The clone carrying this TCR beta chain was counted at least ten times. Per germline, CDR1 SGHRS and CDR2 YFSETQ. Unmatched junction bases numbered 5, after V lost 3 bases and J lost 6 bases. CDR3 size: 14 residues. Via MiXCR, TCRdb re-called the 5' RACE reads, giving one row per CDR3 protein. The profile covers about 13,000 distinct CDR3 sequences, with 4.9% appearing a single time and roughly 48% taken by the ten largest. This record comes from a study of T cells after yellow fever vaccination. Study findings and constraints: Post-booster repertoires again held most primary-vaccination clones (roughly 96% CD4, approximately 90% CD8). Researchers report a weaker secondary response that nonetheless peaked faster, day 5 versus 15.

The clonotype was recovered from a man in his thirties or forties who received the YFV17D yellow fever vaccine. The rearrangement links TRBV5-1 to TRBJ2-3, with 9 bases lining up with TRBD2. The sample consisted of PBMCs, either bulk or a sorted T-cell subset (CD4+, CD8+, memory, or dextramer-sorted; not recorded which), taken 45 days after the yellow fever booster vaccination. The CDR3 loop is CASSSIAGVDTQYF. For the CDR3, the DNA is TGCGCCAGCAGCTCCATAGCGGGAGTGGATACGCAGTATTTT. Drawing the rest from reference TRBV5-1 and TRBJ2-3, the complete variable domain is KAGVTQTPRYLIKTRGQQVTLSCSPISGHRSVSWYQQTPGQGLQFLFEYFSETQRNKGNFPGRFSGRQFSNSRSEMNVSTLELGDSALYLCASSSIAGVDTQYFGPGTRLTVL.